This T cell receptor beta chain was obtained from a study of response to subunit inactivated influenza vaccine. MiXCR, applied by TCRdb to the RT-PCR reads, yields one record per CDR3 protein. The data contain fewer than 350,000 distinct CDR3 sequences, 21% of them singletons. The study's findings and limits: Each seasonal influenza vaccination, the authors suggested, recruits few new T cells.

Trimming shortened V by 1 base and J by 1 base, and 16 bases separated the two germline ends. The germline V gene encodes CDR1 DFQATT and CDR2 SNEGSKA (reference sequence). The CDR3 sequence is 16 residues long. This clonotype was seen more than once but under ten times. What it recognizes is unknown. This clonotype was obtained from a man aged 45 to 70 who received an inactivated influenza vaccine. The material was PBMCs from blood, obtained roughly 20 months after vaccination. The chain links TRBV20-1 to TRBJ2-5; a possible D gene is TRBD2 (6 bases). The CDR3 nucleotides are TGCAGTGCTAGAGTGCGAAACGGAGGGGCCCAAGAGACCCAGTACTTC. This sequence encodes CSARVRNGGAQETQYF.